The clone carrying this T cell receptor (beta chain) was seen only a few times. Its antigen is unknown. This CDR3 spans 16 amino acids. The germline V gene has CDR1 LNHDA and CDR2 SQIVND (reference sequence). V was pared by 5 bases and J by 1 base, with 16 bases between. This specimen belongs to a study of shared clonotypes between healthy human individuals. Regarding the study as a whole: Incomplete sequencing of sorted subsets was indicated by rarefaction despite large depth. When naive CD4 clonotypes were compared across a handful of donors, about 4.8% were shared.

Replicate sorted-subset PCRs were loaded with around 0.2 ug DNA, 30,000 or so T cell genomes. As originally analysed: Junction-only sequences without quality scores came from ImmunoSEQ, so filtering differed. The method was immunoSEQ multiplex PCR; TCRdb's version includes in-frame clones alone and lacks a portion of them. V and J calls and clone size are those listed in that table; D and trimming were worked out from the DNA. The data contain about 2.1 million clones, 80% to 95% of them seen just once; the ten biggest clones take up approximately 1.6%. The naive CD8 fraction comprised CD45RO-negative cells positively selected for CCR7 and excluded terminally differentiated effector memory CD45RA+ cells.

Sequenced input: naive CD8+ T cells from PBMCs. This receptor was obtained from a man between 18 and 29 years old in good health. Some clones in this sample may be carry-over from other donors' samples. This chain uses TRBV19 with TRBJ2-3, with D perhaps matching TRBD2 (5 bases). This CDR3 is CASSSRRADRTDTQYF. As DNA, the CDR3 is TGTGCCAGTAGTTCCCGGCGGGCAGATCGCACAGATACGCAGTATTTT.